The clone carrying this TCR beta chain has a handful of counts. What it binds is not known. These data originate in a study of blood T cells in healthy people across ages. For the study at large: About one barcoded beta molecule was captured per two T cells (by template switching).

A J-beta primer mix and a sample-barcoded 5' primer were used in a second PCR of about 6 to 12 cycles. TCRdb used MiXCR to reprocess the 5' RACE reads, holding one entry per CDR3 protein. In the table there are 1.5 million to 1.9 million distinct CDR3 sequences, 35% to 45% of which are singletons. The study's findings and limits: It was not known whether donors were CMV positive (a possible confounder of expanded clonotype changes). A roughly linear fall in TCR beta diversity per million T cells was seen with increasing age.

Each sample yielded at least 7 million isolated PBMCs. Germline V gene sequence: CDR1 SGHNT, CDR2 YYREEE (reference sequence). The CDR3 loop spans 15 amino acids. V shed 0 bases and J 10 bases; nucleotides not matched to a gene: 8. Sequenced sample: blood. The TCR was taken from a woman aged 18-35 years in good health. The chain combines TRBV5-4 with TRBJ2-1, with TRBD2 identical over 9 bases. The CDR3, as DNA: TGTGCCAGCAGCTTGGATGCTAGCGGGACGGGGGAGCAGTTCTTC. It translates to CASSLDASGTGEQFF.